These 31 T cell receptor beta chains originate from one sample sequenced in a study of breast tumors, draining lymph nodes, adjacent tissues. One entry per CDR3 protein results from TCRdb running MiXCR on the multiplex PCR reads. The sample consists of about 35,000 distinct CDR3 sequences, around 35% of them appearing once. Sequencing was performed on breast tumor tissue. The receptors were gathered from a female donor with breast cancer. Some clones in this sample may be carry-over from other donors' samples.

The chain uses TRBV27 and TRBJ2-5; 8 bases fit TRBD1. Germline V gene sequence: CDR1 MNHEY, CDR2 SMNVEV (reference sequence). The CDR3 has 15 amino acids. J was trimmed by 1 base and V by 1 base; bases with no gene match: 2. CDR3 amino acids: CASSLLTGAQETQYF. The CDR3 region has the DNA TGTGCCAGCAGTTTATTGACAGGGGCCCAAGAGACCCAGTACTTC.

This clonotype occurred many times. This chain connects TRBV20-1 to TRBJ2-5; possible D gene TRBD2, 5 bases. Trimming pared 0 bases from V and 3 bases from J, leaving 11 bases between. The CDR3 contains 14 residues. Germline CDR1 reads DFQATT; CDR2 reads SNEGSKA (reference sequence). This CDR3 reads CSARDPTGKETQYF. The CDR3 coding sequence is TGCAGTGCTAGAGATCCAACGGGAAAAGAGACCCAGTACTTC.

This clonotype was found many times. This rearrangement joins TRBV20-1 to TRBJ2-1; a weak D match, TRBD2 (6 bases). The CDR3 runs 15 residues. Germline CDR1 DFQATT, CDR2 SNEGSKA (reference sequence). Trimming pared 1 base from V and 0 bases from J, leaving 10 bases between. CDR3 loop: CSARASASSYNEQFF. The CDR3 nucleotides read TGCAGTGCTAGAGCTAGCGCTTCCTCCTACAATGAGCAGTTCTTC.

This chain joins TRBV27 and TRBJ2-3, with TRBD2 matching over 12 bases. The germline CDR1 and CDR2 sequences are MNHEY and SMNVEV (reference sequence). Losses at the gene ends were 5 bases for V and 3 bases for J; bases not matched to a gene: 6. The CDR3 totals 16 residues. The CDR3 sequence is CASSPETSGRTDTQYF. CDR3 sequence (DNA): TGTGCCAGCAGTCCCGAGACTAGCGGGAGAACAGATACGCAGTATTTT.

V and J are TRBV2 and TRBJ2-4; TRBD2 matches 15 bases. The trim removed 5 bases at V and 1 base at J, leaving 6 bases unmatched. The CDR3 is 18 amino acids. CDR1 and CDR2 (germline): SNHLY, FYNNEI. DNA of the CDR3: TGTGCCAGCAGTTGGACTAGCGGGAGGGCCGGGGCCAAAAACATTCAGTACTTC. Protein product: CASSWTSGRAGAKNIQYF. Looking up the rest from reference TRBV2 and TRBJ2-4 gives the full variable domain: EPEVTQTPSHQVTQMGQEVILRCVPISNHLYFYWYRQILGQKVEFLVSFYNNEISEKSEIFDDQFSVERPDGSNFTLKIRSTKLEDSAMYFCASSWTSGRAGAKNIQYFGAGTRLSVL.

This clonotype was picked up a small number of times. The chain employs TRBV27 and TRBJ1-2, with 7 nucleotides matching TRBD1. J gave up 6 bases and V 3 bases, and 1 base lay outside the gene matches. Germline CDR1 and CDR2: MNHEY and SMNVEV (reference sequence). The CDR3 totals 12 residues. CDR3 protein: CASSFRGDGYTF. In DNA form, the CDR3 reads TGTGCCAGCAGTTTCAGGGGGGATGGCTACACCTTC.

About this clonotype itself: A read error may be the cause here, since a much bigger clone is one base away. This chain uses TRBV24-1 with TRBJ2-5, with TRBD2 identical over 12 bases. Germline values: CDR1 KGHDR, CDR2 SFDVKD. The CDR3 has 16 amino acids. The CDR3 reads CAASDFASGRAETQYF. The CDR3 DNA reads TGTGCCGCCAGTGATTTTGCTAGCGGGAGGGCCGAGACCCAGTACTTC.

This clonotype has just a few counts. The chain recombines TRBV20-1 with TRBJ1-6, with unresolved D. The germline gives CDR1 DFQATT, CDR2 SNEGSKA (reference sequence). The V end lost 0 bases, the J end lost 8 bases, and 14 bases lay between the germline ends. The length of the CDR3 is 15 residues. The CDR3 coding sequence is TGCAGTGCTAGAGAACTAGCCTCGAATCATTCACCCCTCCACTTT. As protein: CSARELASNHSPLHF.

The chain has TRBV3-1 and TRBJ2-3, with D possibly called TRBD1 or TRBD2 (6 bases each). Germline CDR1 and CDR2: LGHDT and YNNKEL (reference sequence). The ends were cut back, 4 bases at V and 5 bases at J, with 13 bases in the middle. The CDR3 is 14 residues long. The CDR3 coding sequence is TGTGCCAGCAGCCGGGGGGCGGACCGAGATACGCAGTATTTT. Translated: CASSRGADRDTQYF.

The J gene is TRBJ1-2, the V gene TRBV5-4; D gene ambiguous. The CDR3 extends over 15 amino acids. Trimming pared 0 bases from V and 5 bases from J, leaving 14 bases between. Germline CDR1 is SGHNT and CDR2 is YYREEE (reference sequence). The CDR3 sequence is CASSLVGASDYGYTF. In DNA form, the CDR3 reads TGTGCCAGCAGCTTGGTCGGAGCCTCGGATTATGGCTACACCTTC.

This clonotype was detected many times. J is TRBJ2-2 and V is TRBV29-1; D not resolved. The CDR3 runs 14 residues. V was pared by 6 bases and J by 5 bases, with 16 bases between. Germline CDR1 and CDR2: SQVTM and ANQGSEA. This chain's CDR3 is CSVPRPFGTGELFF. The CDR3 nucleotides read TGCAGCGTCCCCAGACCCTTCGGGACCGGGGAGCTGTTTTTT.

This clonotype occurred many times. The chain links TRBV11-3 to TRBJ2-3; 13 nucleotides line up with TRBD2. CDR1 SGHNT and CDR2 YENEEA come from the germline V gene. The CDR3 extends over 17 amino acids. The trim removed 1 base at V and 1 base at J, leaving 2 bases unmatched. CDR3 coding DNA: TGTGCCAGCAGCTTAGGGACTAGCGGGAGCCGCACAGATACGCAGTATTTT. It is translated as CASSLGTSGSRTDTQYF.

This clonotype was recorded many times. The rearrangement joins TRBV12-3 or TRBV12-4 to TRBJ2-2, with D possibly TRBD2 on 5 matching bases. The V end lost 8 bases, the J end lost 2 bases, and 15 bases lay between the germline ends. The CDR3 length is 15 residues. Here the CDR3 reads CASGERVVNTGELFF. CDR3 nucleotide sequence: TGTGCCAGCGGGGAGAGGGTCGTAAACACCGGGGAGCTGTTTTTT.

V gene TRBV10-3 combines with J gene TRBJ1-1; TRBD1 matches at 11 bases. The V gene's germline CDR1 is ENHRY and CDR2 SYGVKD. The V segment lost 4 bases and the J segment 5 bases; nucleotides outside the gene matches: 12. CDR3 length: 17 amino acids. CDR3 sequence: CAISGRDRGSMGTEAFF. CDR3 coding DNA: TGTGCCATCAGTGGGCGGGACAGGGGGTCGATGGGGACTGAAGCTTTCTTT.

This clonotype was seen only a few times. The gene calls are TRBV5-5 and TRBJ2-5; the D gene could be TRBD1 or TRBD2 (5 bases each). CDR1 and CDR2 (germline): SGHKS, YYEKEE (reference sequence). The CDR3 runs to 13 residues. Trimming removed 4 bases from V and 7 bases from J, with 14 bases in between. As DNA, the CDR3 is TGTGCCAGCAGCGGGGACCCGACGGCGACCCAGTACTTC. This gives the protein CASSGDPTATQYF. The complete variable domain, with remaining parts taken from reference TRBV5-5 and TRBJ2-5, reads DAGVTQSPTHLIKTRGQQVTLRCSPISGHKSVSWYQQVLGQGPQFIFQYYEKEERGRGNFPDRFSARQFPNYSSELNVNALLLGDSALYLCASSGDPTATQYFGPGTRLLVL.

This clonotype was seen only once. A read error may be the cause here, since a much bigger clone is one base away. The CDR3 ends on some other residue instead of the conserved phenylalanine or tryptophan, so this is likely a read error. This chain connects TRBV6-4 to TRBJ2-7; D perhaps matches TRBD1 (6 bases). V was shortened by 6 bases and J by 3 bases, with 9 bases between the two germline ends. The CDR3 sequence is 12 residues long. Germline CDR1 and CDR2: MRHNA and SNTAGT. The CDR3 nucleotides are TGTGCCAGCAGATTCAGGGGCTACGAGCAGTACCTC. This translates into CASRFRGYEQYL.

On this clonotype itself: This likely comes from a read error, as the CDR3 has no conserved phenylalanine or tryptophan at its end. The rearrangement links TRBV20-1 to TRBJ2-1; TRBD1 matches 7 bases. Germline V gene sequence: CDR1 DFQATT, CDR2 SNEGSKA (reference sequence). The V segment lost 1 base and the J segment 8 bases; nucleotides outside the gene matches: 5. This CDR3 contains 13 residues. Written as DNA, the CDR3 is TGCAGTGCTAGAGTCCTGACAGGGCATGAGCAGTTCCTC. Translated, it gives CSARVLTGHEQFL.

This clonotype has ten or more counts. The chain has TRBV11-2 and TRBJ2-7, with 11 nucleotides matching TRBD2. The CDR3 extends over 14 amino acids. V lost 5 bases, J lost 3 bases, and 3 bases stayed unmatched. Per the germline V gene, CDR1 is SGHAT and CDR2 is FQNNGV. In DNA form, the CDR3 reads TGTGCCAGCAGCCTGGGACTAGCGGTCTACGAGCAGTACTTC. Its protein product is CASSLGLAVYEQYF. The variable domain in full, with the rest retrieved from reference TRBV11-2 and TRBJ2-7, is EAGVAQSPRYKIIEKRQSVAFWCNPISGHATLYWYQQILGQGPKLLIQFQNNGVVDDSQLPKDRFSAERLKGVDSTLKIQPAKLEDSAVYLCASSLGLAVYEQYFGPGTRLTVT.

This clonotype was counted ten times or more. The chain recombines TRBV20-1 with TRBJ2-7; 9 bases are a match to TRBD2. The CDR3 totals 15 residues. CDR1 is DFQATT, CDR2 SNEGSKA, per germline (reference sequence). The V and J ends lost 3 bases and 1 base, in that order; junction bases with no gene match: 7. CDR3 in amino acids: CSARGRAGGSYEQYF. The CDR3 coding sequence is TGCAGTGCTAGGGGTCGCGCGGGGGGGTCCTACGAGCAGTACTTC.

The chain combines TRBV5-4 with TRBJ2-5; the match to TRBD2 covers 14 bases. Germline V gene sequence: CDR1 SGHNT, CDR2 YYREEE (reference sequence). CDR3 length equals 17 residues. V gave up 6 bases and J gave up 4 bases; unmatched junction bases: 11. The CDR3, as DNA: TGTGCCAGCACCCCGGGACTAGCGGGAGCTCAGGGAGAGACCCAGTACTTC. Its translation is CASTPGLAGAQGETQYF.

In this sample, this clonotype turned up many times. This sequence joins TRBV2 and TRBJ1-5; 7 bases map to TRBD1. Germline V gene sequence: CDR1 SNHLY, CDR2 FYNNEI. V was pared by 4 bases and J by 4 bases, with 7 bases of the junction left unmatched. The CDR3 has 15 amino acids. CDR3 loop: CASSVGGQSNQPQHF. CDR3 DNA sequence: TGTGCCAGCAGTGTGGGGGGACAGAGTAATCAGCCCCAGCATTTT.

J is TRBJ1-3 and V is TRBV12-3 or TRBV12-4; 8 bases fit TRBD1. CDR3 length: 15 residues. J was trimmed by 0 bases and V by 5 bases; bases with no gene match: 3. CDR3 region: CASSLDRVSGNTIYF. The CDR3 DNA reads TGTGCCAGCAGTCTGGACAGGGTCTCTGGAAACACCATATATTTT.

Sample share makes this clonotype medium-sized (0.01 to 0.1%). This CDR3 is CSVAGGSNQPQHF. The CDR3 coding sequence is TGCAGCGTTGCAGGGGGCAGCAATCAGCCCCAGCATTTT. The chain is built from TRBV29-1 and TRBJ1-5; 8 nucleotides match TRBD1. The CDR3 contains 13 residues. From germline, CDR1 is SQVTM and CDR2 ANQGSEA. V shed 4 bases and J 1 base; nucleotides not matched to a gene: 0.

The rearrangement joins TRBV30 to TRBJ1-5, with D possibly TRBD1 on 5 matching bases. Germline CDR1 is GTSNPN and CDR2 is SVGIG (reference sequence). Deletions cut 5 bases from V and 1 base from J, with 12 bases between. The length of the CDR3 is 14 residues. CDR3 nucleotide sequence: TGTGCCTGGGGAACAGGCTTAAGCAATCAGCCCCAGCATTTT. Translation gives CAWGTGLSNQPQHF.

V gene TRBV2 combines with J gene TRBJ2-1; 7 bases agree with TRBD1. The trim removed 6 bases at V and 9 bases at J, leaving 8 bases unmatched. Germline V lookup: CDR1 SNHLY, CDR2 FYNNEI. The CDR3 is 13 amino acids. In DNA form, the CDR3 reads TGTGCCAGCAGACAGGGGAAGGTTGGTGAGCAGTTCTTC. This encodes CASRQGKVGEQFF.

There are many counts of this clonotype. This rearrangement joins TRBV6-2 or TRBV6-3 to TRBJ2-7, with D uncertain. The CDR3 has 14 amino acids. Trimming removed 6 bases at V and 3 bases at J, with 15 bases between. Germline lookup yields CDR1 MNHEY and CDR2 SVGEGT. CDR3 sequence reads: CASRDSTKSYEQYF. CDR3 coding DNA: TGTGCCAGCAGAGACTCCACCAAAAGCTACGAGCAGTACTTC.

The sample holds many counts of this clonotype. The chain couples TRBV29-1 to TRBJ2-1; 10 nucleotides agree with TRBD2. Germline values: CDR1 SQVTM, CDR2 ANQGSEA. J was trimmed by 8 bases and V by 6 bases; bases with no gene match: 7. CDR3 length: 13 residues. The CDR3 DNA reads TGCAGCGTGAGGGCTAGCGGGAGCTATGAGCAGTTCTTC. This encodes CSVRASGSYEQFF.

A note on this clonotype: A clone one base away is much larger, so this may be a read error. CDR3 amino acids: CASGVGAGGVYEQYF. The CDR3 DNA is TGTGCCAGCGGCGTCGGGGCAGGGGGTGTCTACGAGCAGTACTTC. The chain couples TRBV11-2 to TRBJ2-7, with 7 positions matching TRBD1. Germline assignment: CDR1 SGHAT and CDR2 FQNNGV. With V trimmed by 8 bases and J by 3 bases, 13 bases remained unmatched. The CDR3 length is 15 residues.

This clonotype is labeled as medium-sized. CDR3 sequence: CASSEIGQGAYGYTF. The CDR3, as DNA: TGTGCCAGCAGTGAAATTGGACAGGGGGCTTATGGCTACACCTTC. The chain is built from TRBV6-1 and TRBJ1-2; 11 nucleotides line up with TRBD1. Germline V gene lookup returns CDR1 MNHNS and CDR2 SASEGT. This CDR3 has 15 amino acids. With V trimmed by 2 bases and J by 5 bases, 4 bases remained unmatched.

Many counts were recorded for this clonotype. The V and J genes are TRBV6-2 or TRBV6-3 and TRBJ2-7, with D perhaps TRBD2 (6 bases). There are 14 residues in the CDR3. The germline V and J ends were trimmed by 2 bases and 2 bases, with 10 bases remaining between them. CDR1 and CDR2 from the germline V gene are MNHEY and SVGEGT. DNA for the CDR3: TGTGCCAGCAGTTACAGCCCTAGCGCCTACGAGCAGTACTTC. Its protein is CASSYSPSAYEQYF.

The chain has TRBV20-1 and TRBJ2-1; TRBD1 agrees at 7 bases. Germline trimming cut 2 bases from V and 10 bases from J; bases unmatched to any gene: 8. The V gene's germline CDR1 is DFQATT and CDR2 SNEGSKA (reference sequence). The CDR3 has 13 amino acids. The CDR3 sequence is CSARSFVGQEQFF. The CDR3 DNA reads TGCAGTGCTAGATCTTTTGTGGGACAGGAGCAGTTCTTC.